This T cell receptor beta chain was identified in a study of T-cell reconstitution after alpha-beta-depleted transplantation in children. Whole-study results and caveats: Elevated TCRbeta diversity at day 60 was traced, in some patients, to surviving recipient T cells and thymic progenitors. After one year, T-cell counts and TCRbeta diversity mostly came from new T cells. Roughly two months post-transplant, alpha-beta T cells reportedly originated from several hundred graft clones that had expanded.

This clonotype was seen at least ten times. Its target is unknown. For TCRbeta, the library was prepared with unique molecular identifiers. Each CDR3 protein is one row after TCRdb ran MiXCR on the PCR reads. This table has about 170,000 distinct CDR3 sequences, 11% appearing once. This sequence originates from a boy under 10 years old with acute myeloid leukemia, due to receive a stem cell transplant. Sequencing used PBMCs, obtained before TCRalphabeta/CD19-depleted stem cell transplant.

The DNA of the CDR3 is TGTGCCAGCATTTCCTCTTGGGTCGCCGGGGAGCTGTTTTTT. It specifies CASISSWVAGELFF. This chain uses TRBV28 with TRBJ2-2; D remains ambiguous. This CDR3 is 14 amino acids long. Germline V gene sequence: CDR1 MDHEN, CDR2 SYDVKM. V gave up 7 bases and J gave up 6 bases, with 15 bases separating them.